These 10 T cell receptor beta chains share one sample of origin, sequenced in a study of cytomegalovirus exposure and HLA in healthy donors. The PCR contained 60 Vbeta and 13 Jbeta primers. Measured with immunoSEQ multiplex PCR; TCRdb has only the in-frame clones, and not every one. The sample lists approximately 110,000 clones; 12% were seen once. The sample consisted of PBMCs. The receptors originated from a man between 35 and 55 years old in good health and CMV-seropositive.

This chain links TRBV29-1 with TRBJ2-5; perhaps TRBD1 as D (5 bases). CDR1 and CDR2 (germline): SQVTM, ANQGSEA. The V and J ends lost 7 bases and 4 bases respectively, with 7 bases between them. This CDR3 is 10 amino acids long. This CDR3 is CSGGLETQYF. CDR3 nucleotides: TGCAGCGGGGGCTTAGAGACCCAGTACTTC.

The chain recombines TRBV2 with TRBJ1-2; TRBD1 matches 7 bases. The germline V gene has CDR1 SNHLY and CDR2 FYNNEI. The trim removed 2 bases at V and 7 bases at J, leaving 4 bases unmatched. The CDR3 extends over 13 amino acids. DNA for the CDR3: TGTGCCAGCAGTGAACCGACAGGGTCTGGCTACACCTTC. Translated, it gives CASSEPTGSGYTF. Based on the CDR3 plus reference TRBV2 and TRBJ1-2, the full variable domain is EPEVTQTPSHQVTQMGQEVILRCVPISNHLYFYWYRQILGQKVEFLVSFYNNEISEKSEIFDDQFSVERPDGSNFTLKIRSTKLEDSAMYFCASSEPTGSGYTFGSGTRLTVV.

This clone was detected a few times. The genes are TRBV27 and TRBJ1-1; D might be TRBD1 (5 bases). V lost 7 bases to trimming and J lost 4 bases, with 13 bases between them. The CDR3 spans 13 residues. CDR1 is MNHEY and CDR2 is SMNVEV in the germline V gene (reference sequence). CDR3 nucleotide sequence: TGTGCCAGCACGTCACAGGCGGCCACTGAAGCTTTCTTT. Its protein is CASTSQAATEAFF.

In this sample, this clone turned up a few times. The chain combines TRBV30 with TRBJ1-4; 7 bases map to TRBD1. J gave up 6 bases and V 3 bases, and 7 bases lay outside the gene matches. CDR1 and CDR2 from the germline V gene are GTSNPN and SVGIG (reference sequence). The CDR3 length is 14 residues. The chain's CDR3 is CAWSPRQGDEKLFF. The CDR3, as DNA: TGTGCCTGGAGCCCCCGCCAGGGGGATGAAAAACTGTTTTTT.

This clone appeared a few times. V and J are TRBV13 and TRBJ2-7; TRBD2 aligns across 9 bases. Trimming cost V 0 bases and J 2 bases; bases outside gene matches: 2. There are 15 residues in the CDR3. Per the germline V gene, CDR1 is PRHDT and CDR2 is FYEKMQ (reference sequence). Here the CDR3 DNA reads TGTGCCAGCAGCTTAGGGGCGGGAGGGACCTACGAGCAGTACTTC. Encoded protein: CASSLGAGGTYEQYF. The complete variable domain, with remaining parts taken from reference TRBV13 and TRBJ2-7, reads AAGVIQSPRHLIKEKRETATLKCYPIPRHDTVYWYQQGPGQDPQFLISFYEKMQSDKGSIPDRFSAQQFSDYHSELNMSSLELGDSALYFCASSLGAGGTYEQYFGPGTRLTVT.

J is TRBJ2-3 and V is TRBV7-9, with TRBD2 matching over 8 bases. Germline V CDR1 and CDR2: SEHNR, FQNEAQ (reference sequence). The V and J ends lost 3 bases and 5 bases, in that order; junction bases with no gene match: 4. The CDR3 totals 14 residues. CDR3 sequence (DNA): TGTGCCAGCAGCTTCCCGGGAGGGGTAGATACGCAGTATTTT. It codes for CASSFPGGVDTQYF.

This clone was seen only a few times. CDR3 bases: TGTGCCAGCAGACCGGAGGGGCAGGGTAATGAAAAACTGTTTTTT. Translated, it gives CASRPEGQGNEKLFF. This sequence joins TRBV6-5 and TRBJ1-4; the D gene is possibly TRBD1 (5 bases). CDR1 is MNHEY, CDR2 SVGAGI, per germline. CDR3 length: 15 residues. The V gene lost 6 bases and the J gene lost 4 bases, with 15 bases spanning the gap.

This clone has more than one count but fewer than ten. CDR3 coding DNA: TGTGCCAGCGGGACAGGGGGGAATACTGAAGCTTTCTTT. It encodes CASGTGGNTEAFF. The V and J genes are TRBV6-5 and TRBJ1-1; 11 nucleotides line up with TRBD1. The germline gives CDR1 MNHEY, CDR2 SVGAGI. The CDR3 spans 13 residues. Losses at the gene ends were 8 bases for V and 5 bases for J; bases not matched to a gene: 4.

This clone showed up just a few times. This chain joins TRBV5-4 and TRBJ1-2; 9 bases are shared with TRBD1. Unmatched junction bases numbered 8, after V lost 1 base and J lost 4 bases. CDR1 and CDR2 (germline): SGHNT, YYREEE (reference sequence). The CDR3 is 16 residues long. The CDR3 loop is CASSLPIPQGAYGYTF. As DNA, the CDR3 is TGTGCCAGCAGCTTGCCCATACCACAGGGGGCCTATGGCTACACCTTC.

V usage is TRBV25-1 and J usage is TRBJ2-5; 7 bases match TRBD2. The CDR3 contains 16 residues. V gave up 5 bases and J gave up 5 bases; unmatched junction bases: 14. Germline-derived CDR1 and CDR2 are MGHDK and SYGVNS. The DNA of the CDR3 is TGTGCCAGCAGTACGCGGACGGGAGGCCCTCGGGAGACCCAGTACTTC. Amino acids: CASSTRTGGPRETQYF.